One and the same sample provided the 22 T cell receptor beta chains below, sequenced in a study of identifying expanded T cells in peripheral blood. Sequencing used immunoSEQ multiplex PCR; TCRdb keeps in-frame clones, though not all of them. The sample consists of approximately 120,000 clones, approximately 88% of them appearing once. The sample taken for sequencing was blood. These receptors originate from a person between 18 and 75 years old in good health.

In DNA, the CDR3 is TGTGCCACTATCGACCCCGGGGAGGGAGGGATTCAGCCCCAGCATTTT. Protein: CATIDPGEGGIQPQHF. The chain recombines TRBV19 with TRBJ1-5; unclear D gene. This CDR3 comprises 16 residues. The V and J ends lost 10 bases and 6 bases respectively, with 25 bases between them. The V gene's germline CDR1 is LNHDA and CDR2 SQIVND (reference sequence).

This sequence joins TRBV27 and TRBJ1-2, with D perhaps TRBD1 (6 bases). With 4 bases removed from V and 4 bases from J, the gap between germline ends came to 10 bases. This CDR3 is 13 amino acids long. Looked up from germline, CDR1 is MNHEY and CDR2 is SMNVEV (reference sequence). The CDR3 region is CASSYGQSYGYTF. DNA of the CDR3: TGTGCCAGCAGTTACGGACAGTCCTATGGCTACACCTTC.

DNA of the CDR3: TGTGCCAGCAGTTACGACCAGTTACTGGCGGGCACCATATATTTT. Encoded protein: CASSYDQLLAGTIYF. The rearrangement links TRBV6-5 to TRBJ1-3; D not resolved. The V gene's germline CDR1 is MNHEY and CDR2 SVGAGI. The CDR3 covers 15 residues. The V end was cut by 2 bases, the J end by 9 bases, with 17 bases between.

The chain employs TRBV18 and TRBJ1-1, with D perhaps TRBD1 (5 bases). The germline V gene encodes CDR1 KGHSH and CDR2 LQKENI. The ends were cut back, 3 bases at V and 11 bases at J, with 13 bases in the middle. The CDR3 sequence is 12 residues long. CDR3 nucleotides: TGTGCCAGCTCACCCTGGTTGGGGGAGGCTTTCTTT. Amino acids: CASSPWLGEAFF.

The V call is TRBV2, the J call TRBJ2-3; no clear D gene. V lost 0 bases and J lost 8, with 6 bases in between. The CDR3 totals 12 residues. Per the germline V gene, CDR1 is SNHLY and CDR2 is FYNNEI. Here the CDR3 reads CASSEAQGTQYF. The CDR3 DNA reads TGTGCCAGCAGTGAAGCGCAAGGTACGCAGTATTTT.

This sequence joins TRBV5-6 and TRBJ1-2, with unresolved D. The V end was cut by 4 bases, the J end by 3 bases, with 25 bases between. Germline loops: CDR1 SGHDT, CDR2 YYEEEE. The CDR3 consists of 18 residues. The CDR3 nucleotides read TGTGCCAGCAGCACCACTATAAGAGAAACTCTTGGGGACTATGGCTACACCTTC. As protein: CASSTTIRETLGDYGYTF.

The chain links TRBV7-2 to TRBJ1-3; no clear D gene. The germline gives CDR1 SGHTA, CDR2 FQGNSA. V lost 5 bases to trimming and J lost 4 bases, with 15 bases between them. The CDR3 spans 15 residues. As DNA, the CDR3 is TGTGCCAGCAGCCTAAGGTCGGGGAGGGGAAACACCATATATTTT. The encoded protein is CASSLRSGRGNTIYF.

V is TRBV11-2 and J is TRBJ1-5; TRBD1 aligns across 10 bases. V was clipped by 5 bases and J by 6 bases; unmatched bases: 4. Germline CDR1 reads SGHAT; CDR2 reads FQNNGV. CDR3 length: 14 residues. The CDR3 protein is CASSRDRGSQPQHF. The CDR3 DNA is TGTGCCAGCAGCCGGGACAGGGGTAGTCAGCCCCAGCATTTT.

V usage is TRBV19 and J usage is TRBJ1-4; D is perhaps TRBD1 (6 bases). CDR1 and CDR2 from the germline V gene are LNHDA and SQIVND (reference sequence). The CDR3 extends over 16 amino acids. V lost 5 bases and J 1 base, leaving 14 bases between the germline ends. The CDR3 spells CASSPGSQGTNEKLFF. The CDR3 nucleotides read TGTGCCAGTAGTCCTGGGTCACAGGGAACTAATGAAAAACTGTTTTTT.

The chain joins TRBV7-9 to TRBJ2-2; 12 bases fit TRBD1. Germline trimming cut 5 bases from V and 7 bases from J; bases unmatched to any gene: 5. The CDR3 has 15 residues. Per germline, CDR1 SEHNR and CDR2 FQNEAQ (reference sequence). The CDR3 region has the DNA TGTGCCAGCAGCCTGGGACAGGGGGCTGACGGGGAGCTGTTTTTT. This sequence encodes CASSLGQGADGELFF.

The CDR3 region is CASSLAGGYQPQHF. The DNA of the CDR3 is TGTGCCAGCTCACTGGCAGGAGGCTATCAGCCCCAGCATTTT. This chain links TRBV18 with TRBJ1-5; no definite D call. Germline CDR1 KGHSH, CDR2 LQKENI. Trimming removed 4 bases at V and 5 bases at J, with 12 bases between. CDR3 length equals 14 residues. The variable domain in full, completed from reference TRBV18 and TRBJ1-5, reads NAGVMQNPRHLVRRRGQEARLRCSPMKGHSHVYWYRQLPEEGLKFMVYLQKENIIDESGMPKERFSAEFPKEGPSILRIQQVVRGDSAAYFCASSLAGGYQPQHFGDGTRLSIL.

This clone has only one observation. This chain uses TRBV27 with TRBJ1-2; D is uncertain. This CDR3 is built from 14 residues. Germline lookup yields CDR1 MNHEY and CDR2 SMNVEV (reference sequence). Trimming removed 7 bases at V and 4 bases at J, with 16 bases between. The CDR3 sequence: CASTLKGGSYGYTF. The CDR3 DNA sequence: TGTGCCAGCACCCTAAAGGGAGGGAGCTATGGCTACACCTTC.

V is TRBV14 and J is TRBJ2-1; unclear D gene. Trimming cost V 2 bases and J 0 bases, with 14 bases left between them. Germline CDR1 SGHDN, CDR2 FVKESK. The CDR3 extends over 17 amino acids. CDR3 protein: CASSQMRDSSSYNEQFF. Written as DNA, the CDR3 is TGTGCCAGCAGCCAAATGAGAGACTCCAGCTCCTACAATGAGCAGTTCTTC.

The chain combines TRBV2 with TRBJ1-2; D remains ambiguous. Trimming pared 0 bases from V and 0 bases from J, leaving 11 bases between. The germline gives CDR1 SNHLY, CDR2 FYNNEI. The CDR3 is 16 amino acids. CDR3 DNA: TGTGCCAGCAGTGAAGCGCTTTCCGGAGCTAACTATGGCTACACCTTC. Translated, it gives CASSEALSGANYGYTF.

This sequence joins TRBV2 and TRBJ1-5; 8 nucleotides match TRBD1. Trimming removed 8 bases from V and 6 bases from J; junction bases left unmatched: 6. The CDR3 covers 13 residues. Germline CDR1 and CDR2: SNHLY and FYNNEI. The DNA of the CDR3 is TGTGCCAGCTTGGAACAGGGGGGTCAGCCCCAGCATTTT. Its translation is CASLEQGGQPQHF.

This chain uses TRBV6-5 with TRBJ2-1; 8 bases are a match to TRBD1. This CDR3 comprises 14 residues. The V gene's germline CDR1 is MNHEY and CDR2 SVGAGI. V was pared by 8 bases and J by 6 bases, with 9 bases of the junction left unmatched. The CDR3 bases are TGTGCCAGCCGGGACAGGTATGGTGCCAATGAGCAGTTCTTC. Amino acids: CASRDRYGANEQFF.

The CDR3 region is CASSRSGLRQPQHF. As DNA, the CDR3 is TGTGCCAGCAGCAGGTCGGGGCTTCGTCAGCCCCAGCATTTT. The V and J genes are TRBV7-8 and TRBJ1-5, with a possible D match to TRBD1 (5 bases). The CDR3 sequence is 14 residues long. V lost 5 bases and J 6 bases, leaving 14 bases between the germline ends. Germline-derived CDR1 and CDR2 are SGHVS and FQNEAQ.

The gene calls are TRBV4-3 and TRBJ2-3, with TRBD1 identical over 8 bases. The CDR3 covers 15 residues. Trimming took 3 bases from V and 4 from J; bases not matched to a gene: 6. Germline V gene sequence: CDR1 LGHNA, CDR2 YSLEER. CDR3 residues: CASSQKDRAADTQYF. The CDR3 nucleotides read TGCGCCAGCAGCCAGAAGGACAGGGCGGCAGATACGCAGTATTTT.

CDR3 sequence: CASGPGQGRGGYGYTF. CDR3 bases: TGTGCCAGTGGACCGGGACAGGGAAGGGGTGGCTATGGCTACACCTTC. The chain uses TRBV19 and TRBJ1-2, with 9 positions matching TRBD1. The ends lost 8 bases at V and 4 bases at J; junction bases unmatched: 14. CDR1 is LNHDA and CDR2 is SQIVND in the germline V gene (reference sequence). The CDR3 length is 16 residues.

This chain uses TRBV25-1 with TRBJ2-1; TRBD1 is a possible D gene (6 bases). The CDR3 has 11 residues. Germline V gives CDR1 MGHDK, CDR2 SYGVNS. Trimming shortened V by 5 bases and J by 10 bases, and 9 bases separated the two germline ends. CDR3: CASSSGTEQFF. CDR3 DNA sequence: TGTGCCAGCAGTTCCGGGACAGAGCAGTTCTTC.

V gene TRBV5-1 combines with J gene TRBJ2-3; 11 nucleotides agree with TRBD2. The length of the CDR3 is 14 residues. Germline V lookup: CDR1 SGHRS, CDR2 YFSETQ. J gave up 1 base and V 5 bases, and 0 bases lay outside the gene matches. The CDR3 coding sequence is TGCGCCAGCAGGACTAGCGGGGGCACAGATACGCAGTATTTT. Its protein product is CASRTSGGTDTQYF. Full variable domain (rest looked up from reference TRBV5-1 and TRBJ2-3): KAGVTQTPRYLIKTRGQQVTLSCSPISGHRSVSWYQQTPGQGLQFLFEYFSETQRNKGNFPGRFSGRQFSNSRSEMNVSTLELGDSALYLCASRTSGGTDTQYFGPGTRLTVL.

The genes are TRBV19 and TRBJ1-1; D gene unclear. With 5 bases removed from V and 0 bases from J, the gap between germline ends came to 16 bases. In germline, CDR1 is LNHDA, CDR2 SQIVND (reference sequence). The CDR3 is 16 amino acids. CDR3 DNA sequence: TGTGCCAGTAGTCCCCAGGAAGGGTTCATGAACACTGAAGCTTTCTTT. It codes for CASSPQEGFMNTEAFF. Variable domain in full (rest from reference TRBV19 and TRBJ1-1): DGGITQSPKYLFRKEGQNVTLSCEQNLNHDAMYWYRQDPGQGLRLIYYSQIVNDFQKGDIAEGYSVSREKKESFPLTVTSAQKNPTAFYLCASSPQEGFMNTEAFFGQGTRLTVV.